This T cell receptor (beta chain) was sequenced for a study of blood T cell repertoires in COVID-19. This clone was recorded once. Original methodology: By means of reference gene primer amplification, nucleated cell counts were estimated. Sequenced by immunoSEQ multiplex PCR; TCRdb stores in-frame clones only, minus some. That table gives V, J and clone size, and the DNA gave D and trimming. The profile shows 200,000 to 250,000 clones, over 80% of them singletons. Exposed participants came across a COVID-19 case within 2 weeks before study entry. The receptor comes from a woman in her 30s who had been exposed to COVID-19. Sequenced input: PBMCs or T cells enriched from blood (not recorded which).

The CDR3 coding sequence is TGTGCCAGCAGCGGCCGGGACAGTAATGCGCTCTATGGCTACACCTTC. It specifies CASSGRDSNALYGYTF. V is TRBV7-2 and J is TRBJ1-2, with TRBD1 matching 7 bases. V trimming: 5 bases; J trimming: 4 bases; junction bases outside the gene matches: 13. CDR3 length: 16 amino acids. Germline CDR1 SGHTA, CDR2 FQGNSA.